The clone carrying this T cell receptor (beta chain) has a count of ten or more. The CDR3 consists of 14 residues. Trimming pared 4 bases from V and 1 base from J, leaving 10 bases between. Looked up from germline, CDR1 is MDHEN and CDR2 is SYDVKM. From 300 to 450 ng of RNA, a library with molecular barcoded alpha/delta and beta/gamma adaptors was made. TCRdb re-analysed the reads in MiXCR, keeping a single row per CDR3 protein. In the table there are 75,000 to 95,000 distinct CDR3 sequences, roughly 21% of which are singletons. This sample was taken from a study of read filtering for tumor transcriptome and immune sequencing.

Sequenced input: a population of CD138-negative cells sorted from bone marrow. The chain links TRBV28 to TRBJ1-1; D is unclear. This TCR came from a donor at least 40 years old with multiple myeloma. CDR3 DNA sequence: TGTGCCAGCAGTTCTCCGTACAGGAACACTGAAGCTTTCTTT. This encodes CASSSPYRNTEAFF.